This T cell receptor beta chain was sequenced during a study of cytomegalovirus exposure and HLA in healthy donors (dated by TCRdb to 2017 to 2019). With respect to the entire study: In an earlier analysis of under 600 of the donors, under 300 Gb of sequence data and 120 million or so unique TCR beta sequences from 180 million or so T cells were reported. The study combined high-throughput TCR immunosequencing, statistical association of individual TCRs with disease status, and machine learning to predict cytomegalovirus infection status. Among over 350 genotyped donors of the cohort, an average of roughly 240,000 unique TCR beta nucleotide sequences were sequenced per donor, around 18% of them non-productive. A later genetic analysis used genome-wide SNP genotypes for about 55% of the 666 donors, treating that subset as a discovery cohort. To study patterns of TCR occurrence, a later analysis re-analyzed previously published TCR beta repertoires from 700 or so donors and added high-resolution HLA genotyping. The T cell repertoires of some 700 subjects were profiled by immunosequencing and related to cytomegalovirus serostatus. An earlier analysis of 587 of the donors used high-throughput TCR beta sequencing to judge whether each TCR beta V gene segment behaved as functional or pseudogenic. Of the roughly 390 genotyped donors, 65% to 90% fell in the genetic ancestry cluster associated with self-reported Caucasian donors. Typing coverage differed by locus: A, B, C, DRB1 and DQB1 were typed in about 620-630 donors, DQA1 in around 500, DPA1 in over 600, and DPB1 in roughly 470. Because of strong linkage in the cohort, roughly five DR-DQ haplotypes were treated as single units for association and clustering. Donor age, sex, ethnicity and CMV serostatus were compiled alongside the repertoire data. In the later analysis, no new phenotypic data were used to find candidate immune exposures; instead, reliance was placed on TCR beta sequences and their occurrence across donors. An early release that covered about 600 HLA-typed donors contained about 300 gigabases of sequencing data and tens of millions of unique TCR sequences. HLA typing covered class I and class II loci at four-digit resolution. Every repertoire in the discovery cohort had been generated on one and the same sequencing platform. Besides the first cohort of 500 to 700 subjects, a separate validation cohort made up of over a hundred different subjects was used. The study was designed to test whether signatures of past pathogen exposure could be identified by cataloging public T cell receptors.

To prepare the library, the immunoSEQ multiplex PCR assay was applied. For the multiplex PCR, a mixture combining 60 forward primers for TCR Vbeta segments and 13 reverse primers for TCR Jbeta segments was used. A multiplex PCR assay on genomic DNA amplified the CDR3 region of rearranged TCR beta genes. The amplified TCR beta libraries were sequenced on the Illumina HiSeq System as 87-base-pair reads. The study's processing was this. A later analysis counted tens of millions of unique TCR beta chains across the 640 or so repertoires, and roughly 10 million of these chains were shared by at least two donors. Raw reads were error-corrected and collapsed into unique sequences by a nearest-neighbor algorithm in which closely related sequences were merged to remove PCR and sequencing errors. Alignment of CDR3 sequences to IMGT reference sequences was used to assign V, D and J gene segments. Each retained sequence needed at least a six-nucleotide match to both a V gene segment and a J gene segment. A rearrangement was called productive if the CDR3 had no stop codons and remained in frame with V and J, and every other rearrangement was called non-productive. CDR3 was defined by IMGT convention, running from the second conserved V-encoded cysteine to the conserved J-encoded phenylalanine. The earlier analysis of about 560 of the donors excluded any sequence lacking an unambiguous match to a single V gene segment. An earlier analysis of 587 of the donors classified V segments as functional when productive rearrangements were above 56.7% and as segregating when the standard deviation between donors was above 5%. To diagnose cytomegalovirus status from the catalog of TCR beta chain sequences, a statistical classification framework was built. In a later analysis, V and J genes were assigned by comparing TCR nucleotide sequences against IMGT/GENE-DB human TR gene sequences. The TCRdist pipeline was used in a later analysis to assign CDR3 sequences and most-parsimonious VDJ recombination scenarios. In a later analysis, every TCR beta chain was defined by the combination of its CDR3 amino acid sequence and its V-gene family, and reads without a unique V-gene family were dropped. To address suspected cross-contamination and a sequencing artifact, a later analysis removed some 620 highly shared, low-generation-probability nucleotide sequences. In a later analysis, a clonal expansion index for each public chain was calculated from normalized within-repertoire ranks of inferred template counts. In a later analysis, generation probabilities were computed with a VDJ recombination model fitted to out-of-frame rearrangements, and the resulting probabilities were checked against IGoR. In a later analysis, TCR-TCR, TCR-HLA and TCR-CMV co-occurrence was scored with hypergeometric tests, and a repertoire-size bias correction was applied to TCR pairs. False discovery rates were estimated in a later analysis by permuting HLA or CMV assignments 20 times. A later analysis grouped co-occurring TCRs with DBSCAN, adding TCRdist sequence similarity when clustering within HLA-allele-positive subsets. Repertoires with fewer than 30,000 or more than 120,000 public chains, plus five repertoires with anomalous nucleotide sharing, were excluded from co-occurrence clustering. Entries here come from immuneACCESS through TCRdb and include only in-frame sequences with V and J called. Some clones fail to appear in such tables; in the studies checked, an unresolved V gene covers under half of the shortfall, and the cause of the remainder is unknown. Clone size and the V and J calls come from that table; the DNA yielded D and trimming. This sample comprises 90,000 to 100,000 clones, approximately 78% of them detected only once. About 1.5% of the sample is held by the ten biggest clonotypes.

General study outcomes and caveats: Roughly 15 rarely observed V segments, including chromosome 9 orphons, were excluded from the earlier analysis of approximately 500 of the donors because counts were too low. Linkage disequilibrium might explain the correlated functional status among segregating V segments, but an unknown experimental factor could not be excluded. At a false discovery rate of 0.05, a later analysis linked about 16,000 TCR beta sequences to specific HLA alleles. According to the authors, the approach could potentially be generalized to other disease states and immunological phenotypes. According to a later analysis, most CMV-associated TCR beta chains appeared to be HLA-restricted, and the HLA associations seemed to be driven largely by CMV exposure. A later analysis reported that several top co-occurrence clusters appeared linked to parvovirus B19, influenza, CMV and Epstein-Barr virus. In an earlier analysis of 587 of the donors, most TCR beta V segments appeared in productive rearrangements about 87% or about 30% of the time, broadly matching IMGT annotations. V-gene and J-gene trimming of TCR beta chains was associated with a missense DCLRE1C variant in a later genetic analysis, and the association was replicated in an independent cohort. Strong co-occurrence of HLA alleles, especially DR and DQ, made assigning TCR associations to individual alleles difficult. Most TCR sequences were seen in very few donors, while some public TCRs were found in many individuals. The study gave a list of some 150 TCR beta chains associated with cytomegalovirus. Cytomegalovirus status was reported to be diagnosed by the classifier with high specificity and sensitivity in both the original and validation cohorts. HLA typing was unavailable for some donors at each locus, so association tests used only the typed subset. In a later genetic analysis, fewer N-insertions in productive TCRs were reported among donors in an Asian-associated ancestry cluster than the roughly 700-donor mean. In vitro tests confirmed that a few of the cytomegalovirus-associated TCR beta chains recognize cytomegalovirus antigens. This cohort had only TCR beta chains sequenced, and the lack of alpha or paired-chain data limited which features could be detected. Immune exposure information for the cohort was limited to CMV serostatus. In a later analysis, TCR association rates were found to vary across HLA loci, with the most associated TCRs seen for DRB1 alleles and the fewest for HLA-C alleles. The presence/absence analyses assumed that sequencing depth was roughly uniform across donors, and that assumption may not be true. A cluster of highly shared sequence variants was judged likely to represent a technical artifact of the sequencing pipeline. In a later analysis, HLA-associated TCR beta chains were found to be more clonally expanded and to have lower generation probabilities than equally common non-associated chains. A further reported finding was that TCR beta sequences accurately predicted the HLA-A and HLA-B alleles for most subjects in the first cohort.

As regards this clone: There is no known antigen for this receptor. Base qualities are missing; no much larger clone stands one base away.

The cohort comprised around 700 healthy bone marrow donors. All cohort members were sampled while nominally healthy, although unrecorded immune exposures were likely present. The donor was CMV seronegative and was included in the group of about 350 seronegative cohort members. A peripheral blood sample was collected from each donor, and TCR beta sequencing was performed on peripheral blood mononuclear cells. The Qiagen DNeasy Blood Extraction Kit was used to extract genomic DNA from the blood cell samples. Sequencing was done on a sample of PBMCs. The sequence was collected from a man aged 35-49 years in good health and CMV-seronegative.

The DNA reads TGTGCCACCGGAACAAGCACCGGGACAGGGACAAAGGCTTTCTTT. It is translated as CATGTSTGTGTKAFF. The V gene is TRBV6-1 and the J gene is TRBJ1-1, with 9 junctional bases fitting TRBD1. The CDR3 holds 15 amino acids from the cysteine to the phenylalanine. Of all the DNA, just the CDR3 is kept, 45 bases in frame from base 1. V is cut back by 10 bases and J by 11 bases, with 20 bases in the junction unmatched. Taken from the germline V gene, the CDR1 and CDR2 loops are MNHNS and SASEGT.